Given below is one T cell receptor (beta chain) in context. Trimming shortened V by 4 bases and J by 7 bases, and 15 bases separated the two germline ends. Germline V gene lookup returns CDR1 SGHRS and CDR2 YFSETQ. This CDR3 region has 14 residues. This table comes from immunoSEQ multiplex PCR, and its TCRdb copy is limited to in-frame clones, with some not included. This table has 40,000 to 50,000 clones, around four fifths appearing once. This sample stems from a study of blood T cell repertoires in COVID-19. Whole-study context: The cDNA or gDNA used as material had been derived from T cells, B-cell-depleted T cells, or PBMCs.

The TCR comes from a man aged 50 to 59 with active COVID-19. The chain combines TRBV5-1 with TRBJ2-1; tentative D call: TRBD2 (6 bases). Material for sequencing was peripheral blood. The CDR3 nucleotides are TGCGCCAGCAGCCAGTTGCGAGCGGGTAATGAGCAGTTCTTC. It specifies CASSQLRAGNEQFF.